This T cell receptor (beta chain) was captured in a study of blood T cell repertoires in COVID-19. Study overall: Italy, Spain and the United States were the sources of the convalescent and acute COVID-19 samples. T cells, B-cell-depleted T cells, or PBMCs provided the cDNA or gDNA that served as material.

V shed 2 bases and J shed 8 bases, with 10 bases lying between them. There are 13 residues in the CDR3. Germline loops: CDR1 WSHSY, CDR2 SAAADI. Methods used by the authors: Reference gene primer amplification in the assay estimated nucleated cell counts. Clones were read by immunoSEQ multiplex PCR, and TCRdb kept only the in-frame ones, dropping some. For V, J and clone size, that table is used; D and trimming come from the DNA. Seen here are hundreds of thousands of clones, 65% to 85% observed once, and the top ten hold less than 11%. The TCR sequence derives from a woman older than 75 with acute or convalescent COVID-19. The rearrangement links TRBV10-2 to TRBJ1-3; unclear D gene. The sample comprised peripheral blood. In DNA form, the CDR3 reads TGCGCCAGCAGTGAGAGCGGGCCGGACACCATATATTTT. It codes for CASSESGPDTIYF.